This T cell receptor (beta chain) was captured by sequencing in a study of blood T cell repertoires in COVID-19. Per the original data handling: Estimated nucleated cell counts came from reference gene primer amplification. The repertoire was sequenced with immunoSEQ multiplex PCR; TCRdb's copy has only in-frame clones and lacks some. That table furnishes V, J and clone size, whereas the DNA furnished D and trimming. The data contain tens of thousands of clones, 91% of them singletons. V was clipped by 5 bases and J by 0 bases, with 16 bases between them. Looked up from germline, CDR1 is SGHTA and CDR2 is FQGNSA. The CDR3 runs to 17 residues.

The V and J genes are TRBV7-2 and TRBJ1-4; D is possibly TRBD1 (5 bases). The source of this sequence is a human donor in a cohort sampled during active COVID-19. Sequenced input: peripheral blood. The CDR3 is CASSQTLRGATNEKLFF. The CDR3 DNA reads TGTGCCAGCAGCCAAACCCTGCGGGGGGCAACTAATGAAAAACTGTTTTTT.